These 18 T cell receptor beta chains originate from one sample sequenced in a study of T cells in Graves' hyperthyroidism and ophthalmopathy. Amplified regions were TCR beta CDR3 sequences from RNA transcripts. The TCR CDR3 first-round RT-PCR relied on the HTBI primer set. TCRdb redid the calling of the multiplex PCR reads with MiXCR, one entry per CDR3 protein. In the table there are under 600,000 distinct CDR3 sequences, roughly 15% of which are singletons. Sequenced sample: blood. These TCRs come from a woman in her forties with Graves' ophthalmopathy.

This clonotype was detected ten times or more. J is TRBJ2-1 and V is TRBV2; 7 nucleotides align to TRBD2. Germline CDR1 SNHLY, CDR2 FYNNEI. The CDR3 consists of 14 residues. With 6 bases clipped from V and 8 bases from J, the junction kept 10 bases outside the gene matches. In DNA, the CDR3 is TGTGCCAGCAGCGGACGACTAGCATTTCATGAGCAGTTCTTC. Protein: CASSGRLAFHEQFF.

This chain joins TRBV12-3 or TRBV12-4 and TRBJ2-4, with 9 nucleotides matching TRBD1. Germline trimming cut 6 bases from V and 14 bases from J; bases unmatched to any gene: 11. CDR3 size: 13 residues. The CDR3 nucleotides are TGTGCCAGCAGCGGGGACAGGGAGGGGGCGAAGTACTTC. As protein: CASSGDREGAKYF.

The DNA of the CDR3 is TGTGCCAGCAGCTATCAGACAGGGGGCGTGTTCGATGGCTACACCTTC. Its translation is CASSYQTGGVFDGYTF. The chain is built from TRBV5-6 and TRBJ1-2; TRBD1 matches 10 bases. Germline loops: CDR1 SGHDT, CDR2 YYEEEE. Trimming removed 3 bases from V and 6 bases from J; junction bases left unmatched: 11. The CDR3 spans 16 residues.

This clonotype was counted at least ten times. The chain employs TRBV28 and TRBJ1-2, with 7 bases matching TRBD1. The CDR3 spans 14 residues. After removal of 6 bases from V and 6 bases from J, the junction contained 10 bases not matched to a gene. Germline V CDR1 and CDR2: MDHEN, SYDVKM. The CDR3 bases are TGTGCCAGCAGCCGGACAGGACGAAGAGATGGCTACACCTTC. As protein: CASSRTGRRDGYTF.

This clonotype was observed a few times. This chain joins TRBV30 and TRBJ2-3; 8 bases line up with TRBD1. J lost 2 bases, V lost 3 bases, and 7 bases had no gene match. This CDR3 region has 15 residues. Germline CDR1 GTSNPN, CDR2 SVGIG (reference sequence). This CDR3 is CAWSLRGPHTDTQYF. CDR3 coding DNA: TGTGCCTGGAGCCTCAGGGGGCCCCACACAGATACGCAGTATTTT.

This clonotype has just a few counts. The chain uses TRBV7-3 and TRBJ1-6, with unresolved D. In germline, CDR1 is SGHTA, CDR2 FQGTGA. V was cut by 5 bases and J by 6 bases, with 5 bases left in between. The CDR3 is 12 residues long. The CDR3 bases are TGTGCCAGCAGCGAGGGTAATTCACCCCTCCACTTT. This encodes CASSEGNSPLHF.

This clonotype was seen many times. DNA of the CDR3: TGTGCCAGCAGTCCGGGACAGGGATTGAGCACTGAAGCTTTCTTT. Its translation: CASSPGQGLSTEAFF. The chain employs TRBV6-1 and TRBJ1-1, with 9 bases matching TRBD1. The CDR3 contains 15 residues. Germline V CDR1 and CDR2: MNHNS, SASEGT. The V and J ends lost 5 bases and 4 bases, in that order; junction bases with no gene match: 8.

This clonotype was counted ten times or more. The chain combines TRBV2 with TRBJ1-4; perhaps TRBD1 as D (6 bases). The V and J ends lost 5 bases and 8 bases respectively, with 15 bases between them. Germline CDR1 and CDR2: SNHLY and FYNNEI. The CDR3 totals 14 residues. CDR3 in amino acids: CASSSGTKAEKLFF. The CDR3 DNA is TGTGCCAGCAGTTCGGGGACAAAAGCCGAAAAACTGTTTTTT.

Many counts were recorded for this clonotype. The CDR3 loop is CASSEMRGGTEAFF. CDR3 DNA: TGTGCCAGCAGTGAGATGAGAGGGGGGACTGAAGCTTTCTTT. This chain uses TRBV6-1 with TRBJ1-1; weak D call: TRBD1 (6 bases). Germline V gene data show CDR1 as MNHNS and CDR2 as SASEGT. V was shortened by 3 bases and J by 5 bases, with 13 bases between the two germline ends. This CDR3 region has 14 residues.

This clonotype was observed at least ten times. This chain joins TRBV11-2 and TRBJ2-7, with 10 positions matching TRBD1. CDR1 and CDR2 (germline): SGHAT, FQNNGV. The CDR3 covers 14 residues. Trimming at V came to 5 bases and at J to 6 bases, leaving 7 bases not matched to a gene. CDR3 in DNA: TGTGCCAGCAGCCTATCCGGGACAGGGGTCGAGCAGTACTTC. Encoded protein: CASSLSGTGVEQYF.

This clonotype was counted a few times. This rearrangement joins TRBV7-9 to TRBJ2-1; D ambiguous. V lost 5 bases and J 7 bases, leaving 12 bases between the germline ends. The germline CDR1 and CDR2 sequences are SEHNR and FQNEAQ (reference sequence). The CDR3 has 13 amino acids. CDR3: CASSVGFRNEQFF. In DNA form, the CDR3 reads TGTGCCAGCAGCGTGGGATTCAGAAATGAGCAGTTCTTC.

This clonotype was observed at least ten times. This may stem from a read error, because a much larger clone lies one nucleotide away. The chain employs TRBV27 and TRBJ2-1; TRBD2 matches at 11 bases. The germline V gene encodes CDR1 MNHEY and CDR2 SMNVEV (reference sequence). The CDR3 covers 16 residues. J lost 0 bases, V lost 3 bases, and 1 base had no gene match. The CDR3 protein is CASSFTSGSSYNEQFF. CDR3 nucleotide sequence: TGTGCCAGCAGTTTCACTAGCGGGAGCTCCTACAATGAGCAGTTCTTC.

This clonotype was found many times. This sequence joins TRBV9 and TRBJ2-7, with a tentative D call TRBD1 (6 bases). Looked up from germline, CDR1 is SGDLS and CDR2 is YYNGEE. This CDR3 spans 13 amino acids. V lost 2 bases and J lost 7, with 13 bases in between. DNA for the CDR3: TGTGCCAGCAGCGTTAAGGGGGTGGAGGAGCAGTACTTC. This codes for CASSVKGVEEQYF.

This clonotype was seen at least ten times. The chain couples TRBV28 to TRBJ1-2; D is perhaps TRBD1 (5 bases). V shed 3 bases and J shed 6 bases, with 20 bases lying between them. CDR1 is MDHEN and CDR2 is SYDVKM in the germline V gene. The CDR3 has 16 amino acids. The CDR3 region is CASSFPTALLRDGYTF. DNA of the CDR3: TGTGCCAGCAGTTTTCCGACAGCCCTCCTCCGGGATGGCTACACCTTC.

The chain couples TRBV19 to TRBJ1-4; D is possibly TRBD1 (5 bases). The V end lost 5 bases, the J end lost 12 bases, and 25 bases lay between the germline ends. The length of the CDR3 is 16 residues. Germline CDR1 is LNHDA and CDR2 is SQIVND (reference sequence). The CDR3 here is CASSPRSRGRIAELFF. The DNA for the CDR3 is TGTGCCAGTAGTCCAAGGAGTCGGGGCCGCATTGCGGAACTGTTTTTT.

This clonotype has a single count. It may be a read error: a sequence one base away is much more abundant. The chain couples TRBV5-1 to TRBJ1-1, with D maybe TRBD1 (5 bases). Trimming pared 2 bases from V and 4 bases from J, leaving 15 bases between. CDR1 SGHRS and CDR2 YFSETQ come from the germline V gene. The CDR3 sequence is 15 residues long. DNA for the CDR3: TGCGCCAGCAGCTTAGCCATGGGGCAGGGCACTGAAGCTTTCTTT. Its protein is CASSLAMGQGTEAFF.

There are many counts of this clonotype. The CDR3 here is CASKASRQETQYF. The DNA for the CDR3 is TGTGCCAGCAAGGCTAGCCGCCAAGAGACCCAGTACTTC. The chain employs TRBV2 and TRBJ2-5, with D maybe TRBD2 (5 bases). The germline V gene encodes CDR1 SNHLY and CDR2 FYNNEI. Trimming stripped 7 bases from V and 1 base from J, with 10 bases between. The length of the CDR3 is 13 residues.

This clonotype was counted at least ten times. V is TRBV20-1 and J is TRBJ2-5; D gene unclear. V shed 6 bases and J shed 11 bases, with 19 bases lying between them. CDR1 and CDR2 (germline): DFQATT, SNEGSKA (reference sequence). This CDR3 contains 12 residues. In nucleotides, the CDR3 is TGCAGTGCCCAGTTAGCTGAGGTTGGTCAGTACTTC. Residues: CSAQLAEVGQYF.